Following are 5 T cell receptor beta chains from one sample sequenced in a study of T cells in Graves' hyperthyroidism and ophthalmopathy. RNA transcripts yielded amplified TCR beta CDR3 regions. Initially, a first-round RT-PCR of the TCR CDR3 employed the HTBI primer set. A single record per CDR3 protein comes from TCRdb applying MiXCR to the multiplex PCR reads. The table has roughly 380,000 distinct CDR3 sequences, roughly 14% seen once. The source material was blood. These receptors originate from a man under 40 with Graves' hyperthyroidism that later progressed to Graves' ophthalmopathy.

This clonotype appeared many times. The CDR3 is CASSPKGGKVFYGYTF. For the CDR3, the DNA is TGCGCCAGCAGCCCCAAAGGAGGGAAAGTATTCTATGGCTACACCTTC. The chain has TRBV5-1 and TRBJ1-2, with D unclear. CDR3 length: 16 amino acids. Looked up from germline, CDR1 is SGHRS and CDR2 is YFSETQ. Trimming shortened V by 4 bases and J by 4 bases, and 20 bases separated the two germline ends.

V gene TRBV13 combines with J gene TRBJ1-6; D perhaps matches TRBD1 (5 bases). Trimming removed 3 bases from V and 12 bases from J, with 9 bases in between. The CDR3 is 12 residues long. Germline CDR1 is PRHDT and CDR2 is FYEKMQ (reference sequence). The CDR3 DNA follows: TGTGCCAGCAGCTTTGGGGGAGGACCCCTCCACTTT. Encoded protein: CASSFGGGPLHF.

This clonotype was found many times. One junction end does not reproduce the germline sequence, and a read error may be involved. The J gene is TRBJ2-3, the V gene TRBV7-7; D is tentatively TRBD1 or TRBD2 (5 bases each). Germline CDR1 reads SSHAT; CDR2 reads FNYEAQ (reference sequence). The CDR3 covers 16 residues. The DNA of the CDR3 is TGTGCTAGCAGCTTAGGTGGGACCGACGGCACAGATACGCAGTATTTT. Translating it yields CASSLGGTDGTDTQYF.

This clonotype has just a few counts. One base away lies a much larger clone, so this may be a sequencing read error. This chain links TRBV7-9 with TRBJ2-6, with D unclear. This CDR3 comprises 12 residues. Germline CDR1 and CDR2: SEHNR and FQNEAQ (reference sequence). Trimming left V 5 bases short and J 2 bases short, with 1 base between. In DNA form, the CDR3 reads TGTGCCAGCAGCGCTGGGGCCAACGTCCTGACTTTC. Its translation is CASSAGANVLTF. Supplemented by reference TRBV7-9 and TRBJ2-6, the full variable domain reads DTGVSQNPRHKITKRGQNVTFRCDPISEHNRLYWYRQTLGQGPEFLTYFQNEAQLEKSRLLSDRFSAERPKGSFSTLEIQRTEQGDSAMYLCASSAGANVLTFGAGSRLTVL.

Note on this clonotype: This may be a read error: a much more frequent sequence differs by one nucleotide. The CDR3 reads CASSLKKPNTGELFF. The DNA of the CDR3 is TGTGCCAGCAGTTTAAAGAAGCCGAACACCGGGGAGCTGTTTTTT. The chain employs TRBV12-3 or TRBV12-4 and TRBJ2-2, with D hard to call. The ends were cut back, 2 bases at V and 0 bases at J, with 7 bases in the middle. This CDR3 has 15 residues.